A single T cell receptor (beta chain) is shown here with its context. Its antigen remains unknown. This sample was taken from a study of PD-1 blockade in classical Hodgkin lymphoma. The table came from immunoSEQ multiplex PCR; TCRdb's copy has only in-frame clones and leaves some out. The sample holds about 20,000 clones, approximately 82% seen once. Time point reported: newly diagnosed, previously untreated cHL patient sample. Magnetic depletion of unwanted cells isolated CD4+ T cells from thawed PBMCs. Per germline, CDR1 SGHDN and CDR2 FVKESK. The CDR3 is made up of 16 amino acids. V trimming: 4 bases; J trimming: 1 base; junction bases outside the gene matches: 5. Findings and caveats of the study: Newly diagnosed patients were reported to start with lower TCR diversity than healthy donors.

This receptor was obtained from a human donor with classical Hodgkin lymphoma. Sequenced material: CD4+ T cells from blood. The chain links TRBV14 to TRBJ2-2, with 8 bases aligning to TRBD1. Written as DNA, the CDR3 is TGTGCCAGCAGCCCCCATGGACAGGGGAACACCGGGGAGCTGTTTTTT. As protein: CASSPHGQGNTGELFF.